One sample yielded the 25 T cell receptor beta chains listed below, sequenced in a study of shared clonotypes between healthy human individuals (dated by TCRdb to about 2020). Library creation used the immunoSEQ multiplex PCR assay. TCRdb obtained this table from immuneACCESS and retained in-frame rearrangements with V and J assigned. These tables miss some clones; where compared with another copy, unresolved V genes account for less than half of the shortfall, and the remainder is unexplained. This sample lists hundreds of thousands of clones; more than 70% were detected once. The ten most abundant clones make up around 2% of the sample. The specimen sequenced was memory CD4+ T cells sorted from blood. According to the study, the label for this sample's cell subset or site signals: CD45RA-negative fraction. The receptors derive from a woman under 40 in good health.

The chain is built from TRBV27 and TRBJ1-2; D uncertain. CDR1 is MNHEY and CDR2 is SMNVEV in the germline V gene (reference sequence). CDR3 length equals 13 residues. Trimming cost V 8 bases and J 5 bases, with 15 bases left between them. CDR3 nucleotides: TGTGCCAGCCAGCGAGGATCTGGGTATGGCTACACCTTC. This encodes CASQRGSGYGYTF.

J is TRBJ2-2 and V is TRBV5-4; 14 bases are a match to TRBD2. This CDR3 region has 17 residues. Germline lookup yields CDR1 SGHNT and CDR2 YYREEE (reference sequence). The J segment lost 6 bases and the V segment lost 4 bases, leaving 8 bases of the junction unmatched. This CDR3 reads CASSGRGTSGSPGELFF. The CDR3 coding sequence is TGTGCCAGCAGCGGACGTGGGACTAGCGGGAGCCCCGGGGAGCTGTTTTTT.

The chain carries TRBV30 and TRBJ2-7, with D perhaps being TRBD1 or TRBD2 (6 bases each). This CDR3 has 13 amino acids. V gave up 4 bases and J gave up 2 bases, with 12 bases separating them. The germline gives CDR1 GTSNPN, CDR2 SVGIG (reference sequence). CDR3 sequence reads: CAWKGGGPYEQYF. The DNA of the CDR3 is TGTGCCTGGAAAGGAGGGGGACCCTACGAGCAGTACTTC.

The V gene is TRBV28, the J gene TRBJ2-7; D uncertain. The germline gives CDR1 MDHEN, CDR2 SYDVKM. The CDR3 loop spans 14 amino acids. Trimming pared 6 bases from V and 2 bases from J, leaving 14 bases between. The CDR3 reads CASSQTPPPYEQYF. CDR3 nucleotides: TGTGCCAGCAGCCAGACTCCGCCCCCCTACGAGCAGTACTTC.

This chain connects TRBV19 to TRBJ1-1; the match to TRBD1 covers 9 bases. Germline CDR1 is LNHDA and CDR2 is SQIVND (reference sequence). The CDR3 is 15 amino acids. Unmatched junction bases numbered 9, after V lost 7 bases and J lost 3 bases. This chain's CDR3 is CASNPTGGGYTEAFF. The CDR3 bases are TGTGCCAGTAATCCAACAGGGGGCGGGTACACTGAAGCTTTCTTT.

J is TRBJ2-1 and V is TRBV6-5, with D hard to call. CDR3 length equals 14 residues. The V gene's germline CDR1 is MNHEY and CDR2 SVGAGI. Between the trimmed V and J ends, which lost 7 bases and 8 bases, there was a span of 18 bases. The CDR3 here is CASNHGSSGHEQFF. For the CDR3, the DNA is TGTGCCAGCAACCACGGGTCCTCCGGGCATGAGCAGTTCTTC.

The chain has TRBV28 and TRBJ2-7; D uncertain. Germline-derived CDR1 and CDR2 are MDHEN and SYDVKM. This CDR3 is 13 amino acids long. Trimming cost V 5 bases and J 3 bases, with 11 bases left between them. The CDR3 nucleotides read TGTGCCAGCAGTCCCCCGCTAGACTACGAGCAGTACTTC. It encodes CASSPPLDYEQYF.

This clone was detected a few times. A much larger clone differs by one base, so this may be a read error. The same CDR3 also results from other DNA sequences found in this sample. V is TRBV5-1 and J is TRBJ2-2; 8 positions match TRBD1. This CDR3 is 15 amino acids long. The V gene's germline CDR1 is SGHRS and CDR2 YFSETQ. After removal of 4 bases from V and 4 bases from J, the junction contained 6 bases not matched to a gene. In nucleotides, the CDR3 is TGCGCCAGCAGCCCCGGGACAGGCGGCACCGGGGAGCTGTTTTTT. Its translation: CASSPGTGGTGELFF.

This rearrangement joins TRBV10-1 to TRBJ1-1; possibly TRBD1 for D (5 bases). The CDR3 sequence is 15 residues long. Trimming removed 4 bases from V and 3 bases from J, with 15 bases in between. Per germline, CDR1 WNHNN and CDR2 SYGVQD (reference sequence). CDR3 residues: CASSAQRQLYTEAFF. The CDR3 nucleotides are TGCGCCAGCAGTGCTCAGCGACAGCTCTACACTGAAGCTTTCTTT.

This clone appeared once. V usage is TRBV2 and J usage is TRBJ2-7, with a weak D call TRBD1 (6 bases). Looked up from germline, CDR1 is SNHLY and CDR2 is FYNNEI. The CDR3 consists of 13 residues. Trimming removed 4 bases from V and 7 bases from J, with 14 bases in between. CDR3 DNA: TGTGCCAGCAGTGGGCAGGGGACGGGGGAGCAGTACTTC. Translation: CASSGQGTGEQYF.

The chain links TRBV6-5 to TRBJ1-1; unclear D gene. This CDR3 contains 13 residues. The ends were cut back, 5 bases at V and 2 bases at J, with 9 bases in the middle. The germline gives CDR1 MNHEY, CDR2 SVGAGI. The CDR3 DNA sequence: TGTGCCAGCAGTGCTTTGAGTAACACTGAAGCTTTCTTT. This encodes CASSALSNTEAFF.

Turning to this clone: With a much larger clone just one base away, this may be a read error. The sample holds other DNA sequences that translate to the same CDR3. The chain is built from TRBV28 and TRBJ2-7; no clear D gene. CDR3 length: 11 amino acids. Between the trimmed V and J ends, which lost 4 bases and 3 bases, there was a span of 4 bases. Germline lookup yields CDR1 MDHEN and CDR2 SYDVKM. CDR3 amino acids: CASSSYYEQYF. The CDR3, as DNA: TGTGCCAGCAGTTCGTACTACGAGCAGTACTTC. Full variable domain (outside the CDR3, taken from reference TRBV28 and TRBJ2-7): DVKVTQSSRYLVKRTGEKVFLECVQDMDHENMFWYRQDPGLGLRLIYFSYDVKMKEKGDIPEGYSVSREKKERFSLILESASTNQTSMYLCASSSYYEQYFGPGTRLTVT.

The CDR3 DNA sequence: TGTGCCAGCAGTCCACGGACTGGGGAGCCCCAGCATTTT. Its protein is CASSPRTGEPQHF. This sequence joins TRBV27 and TRBJ1-5, with D uncertain. From germline, CDR1 is MNHEY and CDR2 SMNVEV (reference sequence). The germline V and J ends were trimmed by 5 bases and 8 bases, with 13 bases remaining between them. The CDR3 sequence is 13 residues long.

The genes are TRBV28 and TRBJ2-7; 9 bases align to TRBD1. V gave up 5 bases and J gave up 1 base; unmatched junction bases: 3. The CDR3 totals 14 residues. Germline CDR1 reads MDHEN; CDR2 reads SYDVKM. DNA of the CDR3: TGTGCCAGCAGTCGGACAGGGGTTTCCTACGAGCAGTACTTC. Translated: CASSRTGVSYEQYF.

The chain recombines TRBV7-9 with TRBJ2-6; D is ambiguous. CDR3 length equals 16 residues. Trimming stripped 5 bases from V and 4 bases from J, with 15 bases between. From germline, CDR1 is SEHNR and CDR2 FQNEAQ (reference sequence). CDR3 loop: CASSHAKGTGANVLTF. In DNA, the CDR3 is TGTGCCAGCAGCCATGCTAAGGGAACCGGGGCCAACGTCCTGACTTTC.

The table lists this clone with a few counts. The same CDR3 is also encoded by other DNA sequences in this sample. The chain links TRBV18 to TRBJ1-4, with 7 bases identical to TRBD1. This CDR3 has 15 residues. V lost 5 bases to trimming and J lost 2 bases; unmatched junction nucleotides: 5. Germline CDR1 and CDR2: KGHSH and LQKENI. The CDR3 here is CASSRGGATNEKLFF. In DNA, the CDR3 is TGTGCCAGCTCAAGAGGGGGCGCGACTAATGAAAAACTGTTTTTT.

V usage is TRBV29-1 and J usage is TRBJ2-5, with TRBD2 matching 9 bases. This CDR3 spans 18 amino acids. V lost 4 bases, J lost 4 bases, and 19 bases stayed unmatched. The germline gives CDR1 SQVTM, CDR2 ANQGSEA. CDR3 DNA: TGCAGCGTTGCTCCCCCCCGAGCGGGAGGATCTAAAGGAGAGACCCAGTACTTC. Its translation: CSVAPPRAGGSKGETQYF. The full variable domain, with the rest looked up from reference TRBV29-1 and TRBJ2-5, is SAVISQKPSRDICQRGTSLTIQCQVDSQVTMMFWYRQQPGQSLTLIATANQGSEATYESGFVIDKFPISRPNLTFSTLTVSNMSPEDSSIYLCSVAPPRAGGSKGETQYFGPGTRLLVL.

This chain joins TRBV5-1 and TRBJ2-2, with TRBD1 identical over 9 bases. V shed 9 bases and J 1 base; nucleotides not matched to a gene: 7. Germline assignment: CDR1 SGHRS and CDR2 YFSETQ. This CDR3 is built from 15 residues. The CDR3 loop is CATKPGQGNTGELFF. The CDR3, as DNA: TGCGCCACAAAACCGGGACAGGGGAACACCGGGGAGCTGTTTTTT.

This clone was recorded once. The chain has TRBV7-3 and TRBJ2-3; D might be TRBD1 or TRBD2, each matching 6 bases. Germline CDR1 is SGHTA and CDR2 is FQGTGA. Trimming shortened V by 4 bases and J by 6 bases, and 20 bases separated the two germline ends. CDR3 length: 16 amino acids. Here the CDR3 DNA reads TGTGCCAGCAGCTCCCAGGGGAGCGGGTGGGGGGATACGCAGTATTTT. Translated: CASSSQGSGWGDTQYF.

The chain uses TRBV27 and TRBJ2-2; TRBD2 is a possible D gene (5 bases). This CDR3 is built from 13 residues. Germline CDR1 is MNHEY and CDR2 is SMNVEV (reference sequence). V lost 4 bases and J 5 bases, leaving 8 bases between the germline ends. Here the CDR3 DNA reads TGTGCCAGCAGTTGGCGGGTTACCGGGGAGCTGTTTTTT. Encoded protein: CASSWRVTGELFF.

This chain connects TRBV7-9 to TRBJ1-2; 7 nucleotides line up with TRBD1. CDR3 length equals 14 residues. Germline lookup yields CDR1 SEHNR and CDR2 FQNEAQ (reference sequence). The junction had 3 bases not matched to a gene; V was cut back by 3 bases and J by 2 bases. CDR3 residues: CASSFGTENYGYTF. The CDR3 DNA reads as TGTGCCAGCAGCTTCGGGACAGAGAACTATGGCTACACCTTC.

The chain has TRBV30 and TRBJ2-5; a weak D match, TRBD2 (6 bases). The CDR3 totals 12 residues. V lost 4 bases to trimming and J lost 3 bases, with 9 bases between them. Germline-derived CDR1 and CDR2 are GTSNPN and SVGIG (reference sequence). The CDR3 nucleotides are TGTGCCTGGAATCGGGGGAAAGAGACCCAGTACTTC. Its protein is CAWNRGKETQYF.

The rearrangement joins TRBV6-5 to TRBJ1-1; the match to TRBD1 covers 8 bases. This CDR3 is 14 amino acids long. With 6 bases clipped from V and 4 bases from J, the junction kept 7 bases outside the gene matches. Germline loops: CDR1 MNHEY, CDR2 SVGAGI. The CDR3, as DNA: TGTGCCAGCAGGGACAGGGCCCTGGGCACTGAAGCTTTCTTT. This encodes CASRDRALGTEAFF.

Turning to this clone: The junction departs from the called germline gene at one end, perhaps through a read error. The CDR3 protein is CASTYSGSGSVDTQYF. DNA for the CDR3: TGTGCCAGCACTTACTCCGGTAGCGGGAGTGTAGATACGCAGTATTTT. This chain links TRBV6-6 with TRBJ2-3; 9 nucleotides align to TRBD2. CDR3 length: 16 amino acids. Germline values: CDR1 MNHNY, CDR2 SVGAGI (reference sequence).

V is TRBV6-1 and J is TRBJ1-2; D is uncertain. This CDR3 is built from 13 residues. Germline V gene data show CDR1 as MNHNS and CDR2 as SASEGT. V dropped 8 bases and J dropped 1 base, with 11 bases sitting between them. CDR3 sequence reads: CASQKASNYGYTF. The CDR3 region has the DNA TGTGCCAGCCAGAAAGCCAGTAACTATGGCTACACCTTC.